The rows below give T cell receptor beta chains drawn from one sample of a study of patients and donors after allogeneic stem cell transplantation. TCRdb used MiXCR to reprocess the RT-PCR reads, holding one entry per CDR3 protein. The table has 800,000 to 1,000,000 distinct CDR3 sequences, about 20% seen once; the top ten hold about 6%. Material for sequencing was blood, either unsorted or a sorted T cell fraction (not recorded which). The source is a human donor who was either an allogeneic HSCT recipient or a stem cell or donor lymphocyte infusion donor (not recorded which). It is not recorded whose cells these are; they may come from a transplant donor. The CDR3 runs from the conserved cysteine through the conserved F or W. A D gene is named only where the DNA matches it firmly. Rows may omit the clone size; those that give it use once, few, many or a size class.

j_gene: TRBJ2-1
d_gene: -
v_gene: TRBV4-3
abundance: -
CDR3aa: CASSHQRTYNEQFF
CDR3nt: TGCGCCAGCAGCCACCAGCGTACCTACAATGAGCAGTTCTTC

j_gene: TRBJ2-1
d_gene: TRBD2
v_gene: TRBV11-1
abundance: few
CDR3aa: CASSLDQWASGMSSYNEQFF
CDR3nt: TGTGCCAGCAGCTTAGATCAGTGGGCTAGCGGGATGAGCTCCTACAATGAGCAGTTCTTC

j_gene: TRBJ1-6
d_gene: -
v_gene: TRBV7-6
abundance: many
CDR3aa: CASSSLGSDYNSPLHF
CDR3nt: TGTGCCAGCAGCTCCCTCGGGAGTGATTATAATTCACCCCTCCACTTT

j_gene: TRBJ2-7
d_gene: TRBD2
v_gene: TRBV12-3/TRBV12-4
abundance: many
CDR3aa: CASSYGRSYEQYF
CDR3nt: TGTGCCAGCAGTTACGGGAGGTCTTACGAGCAGTACTTC

j_gene: TRBJ2-7
d_gene: -
v_gene: TRBV29-1
abundance: -
CDR3aa: CSARSGYEQYF
CDR3nt: TGCAGCGCCAGGTCAGGTTACGAGCAGTACTTC

j_gene: TRBJ2-2
d_gene: -
v_gene: TRBV2
abundance: -
CDR3aa: CASSAEDTGELFF
CDR3nt: TGTGCCAGCTCGGCAGAGGACACCGGGGAGCTGTTTTTT

j_gene: TRBJ2-7
d_gene: TRBD1
v_gene: TRBV10-3
abundance: -
CDR3aa: CAISPKGDRGQEQYF
CDR3nt: TGTGCCATCAGCCCCAAGGGGGACAGGGGGCAAGAGCAGTACTTC

j_gene: TRBJ1-3
d_gene: -
v_gene: TRBV4-1
abundance: -
CDR3aa: CASSQLPVSGNTIYF
CDR3nt: TGCGCCAGCAGCCAGCTTCCCGTTTCTGGAAACACCATATATTTT

j_gene: TRBJ2-7
d_gene: -
v_gene: TRBV12-3/TRBV12-4
abundance: few
CDR3aa: CASSLKGLLIRYEQYF
CDR3nt: TGTGCCAGCAGTTTGAAGGGGTTGTTGATCCGATACGAGCAGTACTTC

j_gene: TRBJ2-5
d_gene: TRBD2
v_gene: TRBV19
abundance: -
CDR3aa: CASSIGGGGSWETQYF
CDR3nt: TGTGCCAGTAGTATAGGGGGTGGCGGGAGTTGGGAGACCCAGTACTTC

j_gene: TRBJ2-7
d_gene: -
v_gene: TRBV2
abundance: -
CDR3aa: CASRTVVGQSSYEQYF
CDR3nt: TGTGCCAGCAGAACCGTCGTCGGTCAATCCTCCTACGAGCAGTACTTC

j_gene: TRBJ2-3
d_gene: -
v_gene: TRBV12-3/TRBV12-4
abundance: -
CDR3aa: CASTPAPGDTQYF
CDR3nt: TGTGCCAGCACCCCTGCCCCCGGAGATACGCAGTATTTT